A selection of T cell receptor beta chains follows, all from one sample in a study of T cell therapy after organ transplantation. Profiled with immunoSEQ multiplex PCR; TCRdb holds only in-frame clones, not every one. The repertoire has about 20,000 clones, less than 90% of them found once; the top ten carry around 36%. What these receptors recognize is not known. The specimen comprised CD8+ T cells from blood, sampled after autologous CMV-specific T cell therapy. These receptors all come from a human patient who had received a solid organ transplant and had CMV disease. Some T cells may arise from the graft donor. The CDR3 runs from the conserved cysteine through the conserved F or W. A D gene is named only where the DNA matches it firmly. Size tells how often a clone was seen (once, few, many) or the class of an expanded clone, and some rows leave it out.

>NA|TRBV2|TRBJ1-2|NA
CASSEKRQVGYTF
TGTGCCAGCAGTGAAAAGAGACAGGTTGGCTACACCTTC
>NA|TRBV27|TRBJ1-5|NA
CASSLSEGGQPQHF
TGTGCCAGCAGTTTATCGGAGGGAGGCCAGCCCCAGCATTTT
>TRBD2|TRBV4-2|TRBJ2-7|once
CASSGPSGTYEQYF
TGTGCCAGCAGCGGCCCTAGCGGGACGTACGAGCAGTACTTC
>NA|TRBV7-2|TRBJ1-1|NA
CASSLALMNTEAFF
TGTGCCAGCAGCTTAGCACTGATGAACACTGAAGCTTTCTTT
>TRBD2|TRBV5-1|TRBJ2-2|medium-sized
CASSLPGGHGELFF
TGCGCCAGCAGTCTACCGGGAGGGCACGGGGAGCTGTTTTTT
>NA|TRBV4-2|TRBJ1-5|few
CASSQDSGANQPQHF
TGTGCCAGCAGCCAAGATTCGGGGGCCAATCAGCCCCAGCATTTT
>TRBD1|TRBV6-5|TRBJ2-1|few
CASTQGDLDNEQFF
TGTGCCAGCACGCAGGGGGACCTGGACAATGAGCAGTTCTTC
>NA|TRBV19|TRBJ1-2|once
CASSIIHRGYGYTF
TGTGCCAGTAGTATCATACACCGAGGGTATGGCTACACCTTC
>TRBD1|TRBV7-3|TRBJ1-4|NA
CASSSSGQGGEKLFF
TGTGCCAGCAGCTCCTCGGGACAGGGAGGCGAAAAACTGTTTTTT
>NA|TRBV5-6|TRBJ1-5|NA
CASSLGSNQPQHF
TGTGCCAGCAGCTTGGGTAGCAATCAGCCCCAGCATTTT
>NA|TRBV7-9|TRBJ1-6|NA
CASSYGAGNSPLHF
TGTGCCAGCAGCTACGGCGCAGGGAATTCACCCCTCCACTTT
>NA|TRBV7-9|TRBJ1-1|NA
CASSSDTEAFF
TGTGCCAGCAGTTCGGACACTGAAGCTTTCTTT
>TRBD2|TRBV6-1|TRBJ2-1|NA
CASQSGAPYNEQFF
TGTGCCAGCCAAAGCGGGGCCCCCTACAATGAGCAGTTCTTC
>NA|TRBV10-3|TRBJ2-5|NA
CAISEYGKAQETQYF
TGTGCCATCAGTGAGTATGGAAAGGCTCAAGAGACCCAGTACTTC
>NA|TRBV4-3|TRBJ1-2|NA
CASSQDHGGALSGYTF
TGCGCCAGCAGCCAAGATCATGGGGGCGCTTTGAGCGGCTACACCTTC
>NA|TRBV15|TRBJ2-1|NA
CATSRVRYNEQFF
TGTGCCACCAGCAGAGTCAGGTACAATGAGCAGTTCTTC
>NA|TRBV7-9|TRBJ1-1|few
CASSWGGTEAFF
TGTGCCAGCAGCTGGGGGGGCACTGAAGCTTTCTTT
>NA|TRBV5-1|TRBJ2-6|NA
CASSKGTGGAGANVLTF
TGCGCCAGCAGCAAAGGGACGGGTGGTGCTGGGGCCAACGTCCTGACTTTC